Only a few counts were recorded for the clone carrying this TCR beta chain. This entry comes from a study of blood T cell repertoires in COVID-19. The germline V gene encodes CDR1 LGHDT and CDR2 YNNKEL (reference sequence). This CDR3 has 13 amino acids. The V end lost 6 bases, the J end lost 7 bases, and 15 bases lay between the germline ends. Original analysis: Amplification of reference gene primers was used by the study to estimate nucleated cell counts. Clones were sequenced by immunoSEQ multiplex PCR, and TCRdb holds only the in-frame ones, with some missing. V and J calls and clone size are given by that table; D and trimming were obtained from the DNA. The table includes some 270,000 clones, 70% to 90% detected once. Recovered status in Cohort 3 required two negative PCRs, clearance, or symptom resolution.

The TCR originated in a young woman who had recovered from COVID-19. The chain is built from TRBV3-1 (or the pseudogene TRBV3-2) and TRBJ1-1; D not certain. The specimen sequenced was PBMCs or T cells enriched from blood (not recorded which). CDR3 bases: TGTGCCAGCAGTCCCCCTGAGGGCGGTGAAGCTTTCTTT. It is translated as CASSPPEGGEAFF.